The sequence of this T cell receptor (beta chain) was determined in a study of beta chain features in type 1 diabetes. Expressed TCRB transcripts got sequenced, as all isolated RNA was reverse transcribed. Data came from immunoSEQ multiplex PCR; TCRdb stores just in-frame clones and leaves some out. The data show under 200,000 clones, less than 9.5% seen once. This clone was recorded a few times. The target antigen is unknown. Germline lookup yields CDR1 MDHEN and CDR2 SYDVKM. Deletions cut 7 bases from V and 4 bases from J, with 23 bases between. There are 16 residues in the CDR3. Regarding the study as a whole: Because the template was cDNA, high-expressing cells might be over-represented. Healthy donors had naive, central memory and Treg TCRB repertoires that appeared less similar than those seen among patients. For Type 1 diabetes patients, all four CD4+ subsets carried TCRB CDR3s that were moderately but significantly shorter. Shorter templates might be favored by PCR, and equally so in patients and in controls.

Sequences were obtained from central memory CD4+ T cells from blood. The sequence derives from a man aged 18 to 35 in good health. The chain joins TRBV28 to TRBJ2-7; possibly TRBD1 for D (5 bases). The CDR3 bases are TGTGCCAGCACTCCCCAGGGAAAGAGCCCCGGGTACGAGCAGTACTTC. Its protein is CASTPQGKSPGYEQYF.